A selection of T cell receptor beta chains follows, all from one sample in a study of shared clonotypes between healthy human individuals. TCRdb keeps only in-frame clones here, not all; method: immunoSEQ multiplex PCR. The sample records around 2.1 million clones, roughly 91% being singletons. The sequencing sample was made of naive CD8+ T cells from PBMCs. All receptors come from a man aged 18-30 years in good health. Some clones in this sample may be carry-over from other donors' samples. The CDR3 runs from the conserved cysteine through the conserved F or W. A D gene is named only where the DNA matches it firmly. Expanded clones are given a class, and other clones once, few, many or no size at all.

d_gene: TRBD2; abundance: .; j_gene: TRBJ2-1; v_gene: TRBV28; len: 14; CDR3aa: CATMGHGRDNEQFF; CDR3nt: TGTGCCACCATGGGTCATGGGAGGGACAATGAGCAGTTCTTC
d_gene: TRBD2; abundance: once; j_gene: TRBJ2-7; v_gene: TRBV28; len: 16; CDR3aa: CASRTDWERENYEQYF; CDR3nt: TGTGCCAGCAGAACGGACTGGGAGCGGGAGAATTACGAGCAGTACTTC
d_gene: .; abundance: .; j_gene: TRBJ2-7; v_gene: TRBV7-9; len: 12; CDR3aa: CASSLVISEQYF; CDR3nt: TGTGCCAGCAGCTTAGTGATTTCCGAGCAGTACTTC
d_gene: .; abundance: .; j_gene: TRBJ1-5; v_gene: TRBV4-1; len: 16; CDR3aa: CASSQDPGARNQPQHF; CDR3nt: TGCGCCAGCAGCCAAGACCCTGGAGCGCGCAATCAGCCCCAGCATTTT
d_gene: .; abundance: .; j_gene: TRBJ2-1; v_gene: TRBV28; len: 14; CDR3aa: CASSPMLGYDEQFF; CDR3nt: TGTGCCAGCAGTCCCATGTTGGGGTACGATGAGCAGTTCTTC
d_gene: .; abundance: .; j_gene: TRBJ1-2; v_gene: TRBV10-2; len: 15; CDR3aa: CASSARDPDLYGYTF; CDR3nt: TGCGCCAGCAGTGCCCGGGACCCCGATCTCTATGGCTACACCTTC
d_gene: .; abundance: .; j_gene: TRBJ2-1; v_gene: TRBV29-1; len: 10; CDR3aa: CSVEYDEQFF; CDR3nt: TGCAGCGTTGAATACGATGAGCAGTTCTTC
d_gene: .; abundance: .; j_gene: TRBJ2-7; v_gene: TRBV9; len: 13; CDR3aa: CASGDGGLLEQYF; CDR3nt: TGTGCCAGCGGCGACGGGGGGCTTCTCGAGCAGTACTTC
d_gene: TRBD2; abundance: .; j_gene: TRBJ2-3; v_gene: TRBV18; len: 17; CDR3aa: CASSPLRAGGGTDTQYF; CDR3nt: TGTGCCAGCTCACCACTAAGAGCGGGAGGTGGCACAGATACGCAGTATTTT
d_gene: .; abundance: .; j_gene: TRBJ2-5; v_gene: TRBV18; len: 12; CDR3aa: CASSPSPETQYF; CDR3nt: TGTGCCAGCTCACCTTCCCCTGAGACCCAGTACTTC
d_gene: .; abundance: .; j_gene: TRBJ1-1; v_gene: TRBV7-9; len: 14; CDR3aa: CASSLVGANTEAFF; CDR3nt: TGTGCCAGCAGCTTAGTAGGAGCGAACACTGAAGCTTTCTTT
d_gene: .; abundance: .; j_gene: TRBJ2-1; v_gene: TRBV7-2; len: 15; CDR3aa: CASSFGPGRYNEQFF; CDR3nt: TGTGCCAGCAGCTTCGGACCAGGGCGCTACAATGAGCAGTTCTTC
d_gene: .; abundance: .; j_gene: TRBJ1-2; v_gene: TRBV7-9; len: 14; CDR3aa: CASSLEGQLYGYTF; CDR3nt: TGTGCCAGCAGCTTAGAAGGACAGCTCTATGGCTACACCTTC